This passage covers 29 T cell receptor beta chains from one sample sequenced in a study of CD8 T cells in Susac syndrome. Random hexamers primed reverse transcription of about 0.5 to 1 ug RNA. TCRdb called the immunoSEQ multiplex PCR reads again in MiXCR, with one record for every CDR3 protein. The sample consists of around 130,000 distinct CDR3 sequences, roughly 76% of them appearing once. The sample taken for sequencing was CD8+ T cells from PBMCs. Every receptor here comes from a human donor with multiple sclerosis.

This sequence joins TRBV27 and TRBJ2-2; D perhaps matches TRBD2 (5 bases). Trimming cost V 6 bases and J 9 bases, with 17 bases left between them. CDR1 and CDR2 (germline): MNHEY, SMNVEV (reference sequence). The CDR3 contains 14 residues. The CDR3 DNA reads TGTGCCAGCAGGCCCCAGACGGGGTTGAGGGAGCTGTTTTTT. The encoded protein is CASRPQTGLRELFF.

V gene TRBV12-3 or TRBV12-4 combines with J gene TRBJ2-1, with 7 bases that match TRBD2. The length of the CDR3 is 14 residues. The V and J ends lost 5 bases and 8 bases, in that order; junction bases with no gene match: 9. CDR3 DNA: TGTGCCAGCAGTCGAAGGGACTACCTGGATGAGCAGTTCTTC. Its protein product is CASSRRDYLDEQFF.

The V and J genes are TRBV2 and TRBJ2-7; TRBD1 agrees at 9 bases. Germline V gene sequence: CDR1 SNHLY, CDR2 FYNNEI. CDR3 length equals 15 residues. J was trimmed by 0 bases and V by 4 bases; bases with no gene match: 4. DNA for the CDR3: TGTGCCAGCAGTGTTGGGACAGGGACCTCCTACGAGCAGTACTTC. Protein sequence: CASSVGTGTSYEQYF.

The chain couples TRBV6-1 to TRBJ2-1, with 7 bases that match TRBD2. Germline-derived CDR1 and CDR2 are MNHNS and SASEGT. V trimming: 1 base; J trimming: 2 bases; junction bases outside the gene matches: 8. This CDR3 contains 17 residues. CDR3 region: CASSEGLRGVPYNEQFF. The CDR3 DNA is TGTGCCAGCAGTGAAGGCCTTCGGGGGGTTCCCTACAATGAGCAGTTCTTC.

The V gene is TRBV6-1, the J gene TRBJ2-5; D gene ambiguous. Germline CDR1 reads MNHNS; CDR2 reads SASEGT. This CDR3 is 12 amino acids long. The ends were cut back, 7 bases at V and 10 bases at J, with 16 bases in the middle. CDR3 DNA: TGTGCCAGCACTCACTCCCCCCGCGGCCAGTACTTC. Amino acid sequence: CASTHSPRGQYF.

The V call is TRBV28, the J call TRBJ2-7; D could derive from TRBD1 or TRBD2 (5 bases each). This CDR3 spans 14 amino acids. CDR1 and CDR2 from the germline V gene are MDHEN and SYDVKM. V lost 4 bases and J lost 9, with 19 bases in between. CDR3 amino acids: CASSSGTDPFVQYF. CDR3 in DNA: TGTGCCAGCAGTTCCGGGACGGACCCTTTCGTGCAGTACTTC.

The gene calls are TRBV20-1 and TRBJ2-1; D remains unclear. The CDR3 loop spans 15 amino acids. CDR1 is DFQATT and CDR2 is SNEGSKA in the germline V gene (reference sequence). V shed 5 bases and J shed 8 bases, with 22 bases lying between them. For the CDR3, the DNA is TGCAGTGCTGGCGGCTCCTTTATAGGGTACGATGAGCAGTTCTTC. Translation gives CSAGGSFIGYDEQFF.

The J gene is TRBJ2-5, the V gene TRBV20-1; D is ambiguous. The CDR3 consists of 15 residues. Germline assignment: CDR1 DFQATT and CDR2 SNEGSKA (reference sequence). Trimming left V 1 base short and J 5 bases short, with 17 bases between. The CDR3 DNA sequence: TGCAGTGCTAGAGCGGCTACCAGAAAGGTGGAGACCCAGTACTTC. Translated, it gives CSARAATRKVETQYF.

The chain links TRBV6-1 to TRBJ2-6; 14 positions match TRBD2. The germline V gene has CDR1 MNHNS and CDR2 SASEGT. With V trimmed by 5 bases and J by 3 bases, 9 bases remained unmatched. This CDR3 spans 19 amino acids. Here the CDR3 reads CASSTGLAGGLYGANVLTF. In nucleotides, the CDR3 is TGTGCCAGCAGTACCGGACTAGCGGGAGGCCTATATGGGGCCAACGTCCTGACTTTC.

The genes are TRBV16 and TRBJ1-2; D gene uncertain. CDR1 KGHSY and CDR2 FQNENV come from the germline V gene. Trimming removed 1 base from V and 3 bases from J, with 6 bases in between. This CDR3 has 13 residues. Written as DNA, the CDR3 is TGTGCCAGCAGCCAATTCGAATACTATGGCTACACCTTC. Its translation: CASSQFEYYGYTF.

In DNA form, the CDR3 reads TGTGCCAGCAGCGACTCGTCAAAGGACACCGGGGAGCTGTTTTTT. Protein sequence: CASSDSSKDTGELFF. The chain recombines TRBV6-5 with TRBJ2-2; D is uncertain. This CDR3 contains 15 residues. V was pared by 6 bases and J by 3 bases, with 14 bases between. Germline CDR1 reads MNHEY; CDR2 reads SVGAGI.

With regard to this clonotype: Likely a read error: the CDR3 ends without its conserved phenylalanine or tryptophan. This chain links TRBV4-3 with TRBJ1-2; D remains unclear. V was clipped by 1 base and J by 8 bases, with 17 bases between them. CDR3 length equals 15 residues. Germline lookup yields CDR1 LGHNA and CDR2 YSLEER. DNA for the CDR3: TGCGCCAGCAGCCAAGTCCGCGGGATCCTACGGGGCTACACCTTA. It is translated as CASSQVRGILRGYTL.

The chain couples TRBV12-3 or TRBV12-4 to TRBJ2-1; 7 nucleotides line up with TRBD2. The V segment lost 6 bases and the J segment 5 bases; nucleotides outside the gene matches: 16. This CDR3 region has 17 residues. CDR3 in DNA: TGTGCCAGCAGCCCCACTGGGACCGGGACTATACACAATGAGCAGTTCTTC. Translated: CASSPTGTGTIHNEQFF.

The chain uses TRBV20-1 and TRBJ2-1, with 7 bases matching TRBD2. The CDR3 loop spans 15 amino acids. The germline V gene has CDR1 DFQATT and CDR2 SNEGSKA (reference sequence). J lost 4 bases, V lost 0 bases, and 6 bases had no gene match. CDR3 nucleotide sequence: TGCAGTGCTAGAGATCTGGCGGGGGTTTACAATGAGCAGTTCTTC. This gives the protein CSARDLAGVYNEQFF.

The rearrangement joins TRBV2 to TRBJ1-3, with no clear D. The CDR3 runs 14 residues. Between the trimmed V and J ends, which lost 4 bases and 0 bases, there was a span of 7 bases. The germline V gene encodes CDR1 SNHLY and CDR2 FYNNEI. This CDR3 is CASSVPDSGNTIYF. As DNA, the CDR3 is TGTGCCAGCAGTGTACCGGACTCTGGAAACACCATATATTTT.

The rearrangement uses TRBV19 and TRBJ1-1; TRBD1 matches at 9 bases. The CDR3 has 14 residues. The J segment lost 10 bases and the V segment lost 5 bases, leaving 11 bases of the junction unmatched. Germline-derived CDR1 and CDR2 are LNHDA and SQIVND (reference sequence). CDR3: CASSPQGALLGAFF. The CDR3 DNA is TGTGCCAGTAGTCCACAGGGGGCCTTATTGGGAGCTTTCTTT.

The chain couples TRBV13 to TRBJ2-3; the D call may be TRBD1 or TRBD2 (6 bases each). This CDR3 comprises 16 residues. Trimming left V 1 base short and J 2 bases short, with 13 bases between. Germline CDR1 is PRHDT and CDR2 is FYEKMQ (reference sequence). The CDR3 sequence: CASSLVWGATTDTQYF. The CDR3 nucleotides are TGTGCCAGCAGCTTAGTGTGGGGGGCCACCACAGATACGCAGTATTTT.

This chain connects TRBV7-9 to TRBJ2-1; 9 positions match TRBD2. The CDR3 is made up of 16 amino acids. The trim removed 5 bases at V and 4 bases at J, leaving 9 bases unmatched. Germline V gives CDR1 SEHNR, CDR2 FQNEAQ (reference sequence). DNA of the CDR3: TGTGCCAGCAGCCTTAGCGGGAGTGGGGGATACAATGAGCAGTTCTTC. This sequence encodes CASSLSGSGGYNEQFF.

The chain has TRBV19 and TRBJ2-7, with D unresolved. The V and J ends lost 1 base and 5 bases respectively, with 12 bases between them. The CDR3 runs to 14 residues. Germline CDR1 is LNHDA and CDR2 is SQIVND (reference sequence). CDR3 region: CASSIGGSLNEQYF. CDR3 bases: TGTGCCAGTAGTATAGGAGGATCGCTGAACGAGCAGTACTTC.

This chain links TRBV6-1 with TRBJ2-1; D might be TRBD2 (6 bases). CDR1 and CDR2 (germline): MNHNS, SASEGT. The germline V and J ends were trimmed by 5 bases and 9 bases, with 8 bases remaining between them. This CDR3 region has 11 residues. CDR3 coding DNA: TGTGCCAGCAGTTGGAGGGGTGAGCAGTTCTTC. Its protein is CASSWRGEQFF.

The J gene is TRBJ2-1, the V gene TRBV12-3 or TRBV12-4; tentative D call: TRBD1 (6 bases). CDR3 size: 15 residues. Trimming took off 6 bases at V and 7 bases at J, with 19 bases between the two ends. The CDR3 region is CASSDGQRGFNEQFF. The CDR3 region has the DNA TGTGCCAGCAGCGACGGACAGAGGGGCTTTAATGAGCAGTTCTTC.

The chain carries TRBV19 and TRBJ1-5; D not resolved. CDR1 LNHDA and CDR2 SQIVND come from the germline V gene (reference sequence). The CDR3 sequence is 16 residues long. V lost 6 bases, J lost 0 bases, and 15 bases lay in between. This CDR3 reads CASSIDRSYSNQPQHF. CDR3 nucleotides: TGTGCCAGTAGCATTGACCGGAGTTATAGCAATCAGCCCCAGCATTTT.

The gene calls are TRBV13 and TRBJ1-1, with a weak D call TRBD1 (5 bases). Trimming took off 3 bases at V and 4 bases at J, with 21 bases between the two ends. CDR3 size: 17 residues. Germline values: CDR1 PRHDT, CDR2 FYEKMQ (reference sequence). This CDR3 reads CASSFQGEARIFTEAFF. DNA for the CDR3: TGTGCCAGCAGCTTCCAGGGCGAGGCGCGGATTTTCACTGAAGCTTTCTTT.

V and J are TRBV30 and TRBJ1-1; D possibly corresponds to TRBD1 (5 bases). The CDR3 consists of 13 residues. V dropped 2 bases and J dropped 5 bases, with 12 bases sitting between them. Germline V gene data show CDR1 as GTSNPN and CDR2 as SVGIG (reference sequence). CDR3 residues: CAWSFWGSTEAFF. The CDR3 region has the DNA TGTGCCTGGAGTTTTTGGGGGAGTACTGAAGCTTTCTTT.

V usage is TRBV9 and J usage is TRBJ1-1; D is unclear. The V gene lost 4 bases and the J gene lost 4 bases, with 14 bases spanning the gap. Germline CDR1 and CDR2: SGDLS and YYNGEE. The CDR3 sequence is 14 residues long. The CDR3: CASSPRGVGTEAFF. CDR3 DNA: TGTGCCAGCAGCCCCCGCGGGGTCGGCACTGAAGCTTTCTTT.

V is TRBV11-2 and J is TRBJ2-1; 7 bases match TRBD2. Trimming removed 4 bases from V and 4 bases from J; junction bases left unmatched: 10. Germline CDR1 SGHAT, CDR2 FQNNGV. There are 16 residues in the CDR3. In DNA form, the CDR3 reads TGTGCCAGCAGCTCTCCTCTGGGCGGGAGTTACAATGAGCAGTTCTTC. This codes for CASSSPLGGSYNEQFF.

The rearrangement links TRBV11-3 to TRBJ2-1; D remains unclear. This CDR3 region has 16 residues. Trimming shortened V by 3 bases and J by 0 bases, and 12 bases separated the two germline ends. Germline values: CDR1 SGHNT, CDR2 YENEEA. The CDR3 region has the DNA TGTGCCAGCAGCTTTAAGAGCCGTTCCTCCTACAATGAGCAGTTCTTC. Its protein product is CASSFKSRSSYNEQFF.

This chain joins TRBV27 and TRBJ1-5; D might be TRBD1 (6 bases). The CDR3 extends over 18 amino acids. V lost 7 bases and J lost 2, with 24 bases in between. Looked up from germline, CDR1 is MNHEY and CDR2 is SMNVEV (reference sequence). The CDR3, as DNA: TGTGCCAGCACCAGACCTCCAAAACAGGGCAGAGGCAATCAGCCCCAGCATTTT. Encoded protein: CASTRPPKQGRGNQPQHF.

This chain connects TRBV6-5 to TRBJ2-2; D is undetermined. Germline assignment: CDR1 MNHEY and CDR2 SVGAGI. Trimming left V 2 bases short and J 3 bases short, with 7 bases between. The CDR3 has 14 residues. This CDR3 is CASSYTSYTGELFF. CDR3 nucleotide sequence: TGTGCCAGCAGTTACACCTCTTACACCGGGGAGCTGTTTTTT.